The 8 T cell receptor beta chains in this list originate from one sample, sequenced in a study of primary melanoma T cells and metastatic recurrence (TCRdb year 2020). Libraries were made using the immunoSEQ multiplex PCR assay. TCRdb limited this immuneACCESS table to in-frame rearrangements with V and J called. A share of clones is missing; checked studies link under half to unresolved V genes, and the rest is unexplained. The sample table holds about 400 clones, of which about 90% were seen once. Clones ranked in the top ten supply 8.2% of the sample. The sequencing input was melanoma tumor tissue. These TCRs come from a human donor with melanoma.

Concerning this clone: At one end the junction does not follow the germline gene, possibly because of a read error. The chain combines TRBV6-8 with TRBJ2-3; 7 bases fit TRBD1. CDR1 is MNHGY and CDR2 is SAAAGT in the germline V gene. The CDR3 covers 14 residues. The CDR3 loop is CAISVGQDTDTQYF. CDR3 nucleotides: TGTGCCATCAGTGTAGGACAGGACACAGATACGCAGTATTTT.

The chain's CDR3 is CAIRGGQGYTEAFF. The CDR3, as DNA: TGTGCCATCAGAGGAGGACAGGGATACACTGAAGCTTTCTTT. The chain recombines TRBV6-8 with TRBJ1-1; TRBD1 matches 8 bases. Germline-derived CDR1 and CDR2 are MNHGY and SAAAGT. The ends lost 10 bases at V and 3 bases at J; junction bases unmatched: 10. The CDR3 consists of 14 residues.

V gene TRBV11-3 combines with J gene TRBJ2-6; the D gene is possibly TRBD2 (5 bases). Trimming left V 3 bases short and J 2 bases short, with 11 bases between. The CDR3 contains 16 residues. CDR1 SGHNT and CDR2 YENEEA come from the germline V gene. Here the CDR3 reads CASSFRPGTGANVLTF. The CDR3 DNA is TGTGCCAGCAGCTTCCGGCCCGGGACTGGGGCCAACGTCCTGACTTTC.

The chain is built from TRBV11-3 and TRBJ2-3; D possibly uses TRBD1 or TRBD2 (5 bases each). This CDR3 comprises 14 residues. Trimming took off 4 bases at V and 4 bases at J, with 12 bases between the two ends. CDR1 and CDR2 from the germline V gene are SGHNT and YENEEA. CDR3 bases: TGTGCCAGCAGCTCCTATATGGGGGCAGATACGCAGTATTTT. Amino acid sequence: CASSSYMGADTQYF.

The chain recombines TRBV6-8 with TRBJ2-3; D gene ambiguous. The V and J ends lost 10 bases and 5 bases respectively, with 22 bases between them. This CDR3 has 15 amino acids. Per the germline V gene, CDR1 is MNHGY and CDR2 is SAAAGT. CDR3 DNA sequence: TGTGCCACCCCACTCGGCAGGTCGGATAAAGATACGCAGTATTTT. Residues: CATPLGRSDKDTQYF.

CDR3: CATSRGPGQGQYEQYF. The CDR3 region has the DNA TGTGCCACCAGCAGAGGCCCGGGACAGGGGCAGTAYGAGCAGTACTTC. The J gene is TRBJ2-7, the V gene TRBV15; 10 bases fit TRBD1. V lost 1 base to trimming and J lost 7 bases; unmatched junction nucleotides: 10. The CDR3 extends over 16 amino acids. Germline lookup yields CDR1 LNHNV and CDR2 YYDKDF (reference sequence).

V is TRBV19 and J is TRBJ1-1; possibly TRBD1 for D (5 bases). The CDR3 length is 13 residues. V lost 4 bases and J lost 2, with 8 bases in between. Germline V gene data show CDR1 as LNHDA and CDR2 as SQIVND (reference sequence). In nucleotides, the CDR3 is TGTGCCAGTAGTACGACAGCTAACACTGAAGCTTTCTTT. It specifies CASSTTANTEAFF.

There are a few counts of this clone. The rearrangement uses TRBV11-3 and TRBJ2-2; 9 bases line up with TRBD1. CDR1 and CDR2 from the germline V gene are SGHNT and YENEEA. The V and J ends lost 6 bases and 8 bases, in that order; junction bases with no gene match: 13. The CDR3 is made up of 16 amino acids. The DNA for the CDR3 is TGTGCCAGCAGACCTTCGGACAGGGGAACAAGAGGGGAGCTGTTTTTT. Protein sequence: CASRPSDRGTRGELFF.